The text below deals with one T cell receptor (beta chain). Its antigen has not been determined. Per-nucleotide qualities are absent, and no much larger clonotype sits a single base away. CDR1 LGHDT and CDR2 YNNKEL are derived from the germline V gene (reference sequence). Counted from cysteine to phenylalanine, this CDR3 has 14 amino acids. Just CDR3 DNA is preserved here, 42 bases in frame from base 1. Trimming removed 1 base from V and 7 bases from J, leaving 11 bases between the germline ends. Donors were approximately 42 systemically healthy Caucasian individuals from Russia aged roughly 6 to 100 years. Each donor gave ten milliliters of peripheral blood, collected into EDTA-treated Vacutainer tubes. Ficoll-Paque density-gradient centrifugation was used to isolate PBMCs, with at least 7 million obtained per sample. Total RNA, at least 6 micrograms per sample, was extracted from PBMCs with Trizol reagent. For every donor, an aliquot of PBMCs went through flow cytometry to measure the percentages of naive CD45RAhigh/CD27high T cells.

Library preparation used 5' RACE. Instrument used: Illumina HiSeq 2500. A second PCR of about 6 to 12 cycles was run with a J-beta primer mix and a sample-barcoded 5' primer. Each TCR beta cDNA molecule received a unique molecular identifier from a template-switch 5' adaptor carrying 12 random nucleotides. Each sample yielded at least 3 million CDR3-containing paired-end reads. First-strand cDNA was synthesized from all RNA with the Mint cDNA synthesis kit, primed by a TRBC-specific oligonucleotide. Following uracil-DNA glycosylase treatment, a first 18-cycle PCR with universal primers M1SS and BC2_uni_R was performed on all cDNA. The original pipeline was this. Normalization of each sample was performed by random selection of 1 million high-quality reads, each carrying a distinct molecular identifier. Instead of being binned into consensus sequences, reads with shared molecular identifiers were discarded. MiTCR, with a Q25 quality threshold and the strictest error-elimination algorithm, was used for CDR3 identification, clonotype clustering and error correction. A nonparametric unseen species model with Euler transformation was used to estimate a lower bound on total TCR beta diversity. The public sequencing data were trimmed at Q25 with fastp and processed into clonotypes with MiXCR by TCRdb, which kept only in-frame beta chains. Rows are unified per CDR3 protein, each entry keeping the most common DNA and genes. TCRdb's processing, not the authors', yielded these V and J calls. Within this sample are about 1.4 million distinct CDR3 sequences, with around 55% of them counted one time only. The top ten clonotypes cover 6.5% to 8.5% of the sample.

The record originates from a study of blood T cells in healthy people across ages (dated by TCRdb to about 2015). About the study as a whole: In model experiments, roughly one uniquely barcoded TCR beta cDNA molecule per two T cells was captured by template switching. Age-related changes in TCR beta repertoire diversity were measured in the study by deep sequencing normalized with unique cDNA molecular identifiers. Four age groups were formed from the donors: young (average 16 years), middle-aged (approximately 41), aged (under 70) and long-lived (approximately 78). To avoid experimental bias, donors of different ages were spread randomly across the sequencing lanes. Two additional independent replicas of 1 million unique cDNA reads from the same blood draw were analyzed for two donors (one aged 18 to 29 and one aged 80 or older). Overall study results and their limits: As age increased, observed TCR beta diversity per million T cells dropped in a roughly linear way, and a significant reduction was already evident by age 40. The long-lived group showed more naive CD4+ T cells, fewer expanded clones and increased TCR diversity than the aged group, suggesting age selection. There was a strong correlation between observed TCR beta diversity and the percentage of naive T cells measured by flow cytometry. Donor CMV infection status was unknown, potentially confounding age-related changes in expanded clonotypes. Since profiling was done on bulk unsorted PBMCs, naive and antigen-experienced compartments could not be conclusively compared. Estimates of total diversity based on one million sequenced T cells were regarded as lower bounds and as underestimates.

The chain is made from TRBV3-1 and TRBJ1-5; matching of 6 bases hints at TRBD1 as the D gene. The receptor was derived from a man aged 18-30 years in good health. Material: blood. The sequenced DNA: TGTGCCAGCAGCCAAGCTTACAGGGAGCAGCCCCAGCATTTT. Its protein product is CASSQAYREQPQHF.